Below, 13 T cell receptor beta chains from the same sample are listed, as sequenced in a study of blood T cell repertoires in COVID-19 (dated by TCRdb to 2020 to 2021). Preparation of the library involved the immunoSEQ multiplex PCR assay. TCRdb retrieved this table from immuneACCESS and kept in-frame rearrangements only. Not all clones are present; in checked studies, unresolved V genes account for under half, and no reason is known for the remainder. The sample profile shows about 370,000 clones; roughly 89% of them were found once. The ten largest make up about 6.8% of the sample. The sample comprised peripheral blood. All receptors come from a man in his late teens or twenties with active or convalescent COVID-19.

The rearrangement joins TRBV2 to TRBJ2-7, with 10 bases identical to TRBD2. The CDR3 consists of 14 residues. The germline gives CDR1 SNHLY, CDR2 FYNNEI. V lost 8 bases and J lost 3; bases outside the gene matches: 7. The chain's CDR3 is CASSGTSVSYEQYF. The CDR3 DNA follows: TGTGCCAGCTCCGGGACTAGCGTCAGCTACGAGCAGTACTTC.

The chain links TRBV24-1 to TRBJ2-5; 11 bases are shared with TRBD1. The V and J ends lost 2 bases and 5 bases, in that order; junction bases with no gene match: 3. CDR1 and CDR2 (germline): KGHDR, SFDVKD. The CDR3 has 15 residues. The CDR3 here is CATSDSGTGGETQYF. The CDR3 nucleotides are TGTGCCACCAGTGATTCCGGGACAGGGGGGGAGACCCAGTACTTC.

The rearrangement joins TRBV6-1 to TRBJ2-7; D possibly corresponds to TRBD1 (6 bases). Trimming shortened V by 3 bases and J by 3 bases, and 21 bases separated the two germline ends. The germline gives CDR1 MNHNS, CDR2 SASEGT. The CDR3 sequence is 17 residues long. CDR3 residues: CASSDQISGRGRYEQYF. The DNA for the CDR3 is TGTGCCAGCAGTGACCAGATTTCGGGCAGGGGACGCTACGAGCAGTACTTC.

This rearrangement joins TRBV4-3 to TRBJ1-2, with D maybe TRBD1 (5 bases). Trimming pared 2 bases from V and 7 bases from J, leaving 8 bases between. This CDR3 spans 12 amino acids. Germline values: CDR1 LGHNA, CDR2 YSLEER. Here the CDR3 DNA reads TGCGCCAGCAGCCAACCAGGGTCTGGCTACACCTTC. Its protein product is CASSQPGSGYTF.

The J gene is TRBJ1-1, the V gene TRBV28; the D is unclear. This CDR3 has 14 residues. Germline loops: CDR1 MDHEN, CDR2 SYDVKM. The germline V and J ends were trimmed by 8 bases and 0 bases, with 13 bases remaining between them. The CDR3: CASHPGLMNTEAFF. In nucleotides, the CDR3 is TGTGCCAGCCACCCGGGGTTAATGAACACTGAAGCTTTCTTT.

This rearrangement joins TRBV28 to TRBJ2-3; unclear D gene. Trimming took off 8 bases at V and 6 bases at J, with 12 bases between the two ends. From germline, CDR1 is MDHEN and CDR2 SYDVKM. The CDR3 covers 12 residues. The CDR3 is CASASVADTQYF. CDR3 coding DNA: TGTGCCAGCGCCAGTGTGGCCGATACGCAGTATTTT.

CDR3 sequence reads: CASSQGWTGGFQYF. CDR3 sequence (DNA): TGTGCCAGCAGCCAGGGGTGGACGGGGGGTTTCCAGTACTTC. The V and J genes are TRBV4-2 and TRBJ2-5, with TRBD2 matching over 7 bases. The germline V gene has CDR1 LGHNA and CDR2 YNFKEQ. The CDR3 runs 14 residues. The V gene end was trimmed by 3 bases and the J gene end by 10 bases; junction bases not matched to a gene: 11.

The chain recombines TRBV5-1 with TRBJ2-5, with TRBD1 matching over 8 bases. The germline V gene has CDR1 SGHRS and CDR2 YFSETQ. CDR3 length: 14 residues. V lost 1 base, J lost 5 bases, and 4 bases stayed unmatched. DNA of the CDR3: TGCGCCAGCAGCTTGTGGACAGGGTCCGAGACCCAGTACTTC. Protein product: CASSLWTGSETQYF.

This chain links TRBV6-5 with TRBJ2-7, with 8 bases fitting TRBD1. With V trimmed by 5 bases and J by 2 bases, 8 bases remained unmatched. CDR3 length: 15 residues. Germline CDR1 reads MNHEY; CDR2 reads SVGAGI. CDR3 loop: CASSPSGTGTYEQYF. The CDR3 DNA follows: TGTGCCAGCAGTCCATCCGGGACAGGCACCTACGAGCAGTACTTC.

The chain combines TRBV28 with TRBJ1-3, with a possible D match to TRBD1 (6 bases). CDR3 length: 14 residues. Germline V gene lookup returns CDR1 MDHEN and CDR2 SYDVKM. V shed 6 bases and J shed 8 bases, with 17 bases lying between them. Here the CDR3 DNA reads TGTGCCAGCAGACCCACAGGGACCAGCCACACCATATATTTT. It translates to CASRPTGTSHTIYF. Combining the CDR3 with reference TRBV28 and TRBJ1-3 gives the whole variable domain DVKVTQSSRYLVKRTGEKVFLECVQDMDHENMFWYRQDPGLGLRLIYFSYDVKMKEKGDIPEGYSVSREKKERFSLILESASTNQTSMYLCASRPTGTSHTIYFGEGSWLTVV.

This clone was observed a few times. The chain joins TRBV4-3 to TRBJ1-2, with D perhaps matching TRBD1 (6 bases). The CDR3 sequence is 17 residues long. Trimming took 1 base from V and 2 from J, leaving 17 bases between them. Germline V gene sequence: CDR1 LGHNA, CDR2 YSLEER. The CDR3 region has the DNA TGCGCCAGCAGCCAAGGTTCCAAACAGGGACACAACTATGGCTACACCTTC. It specifies CASSQGSKQGHNYGYTF.

The J gene is TRBJ2-7, the V gene TRBV28, with TRBD1 identical over 9 bases. CDR3 length equals 15 residues. Trimming at V came to 3 bases and at J to 3 bases, leaving 6 bases not matched to a gene. CDR1 is MDHEN, CDR2 SYDVKM, per germline. This CDR3 reads CASSFPGQGHYEQYF. CDR3 nucleotides: TGTGCCAGCAGTTTCCCGGGACAGGGACACTACGAGCAGTACTTC.

This rearrangement joins TRBV6-2 or TRBV6-3 to TRBJ2-7, with D tentatively TRBD1 (5 bases). This CDR3 has 14 residues. Trimming took 2 bases from V and 0 from J, leaving 8 bases between them. The germline V gene encodes CDR1 MNHEY and CDR2 SVGEGT. CDR3 in amino acids: CASSYGGASYEQYF. The CDR3 coding sequence is TGTGCCAGCAGTTACGGTGGGGCCTCCTACGAGCAGTACTTC.